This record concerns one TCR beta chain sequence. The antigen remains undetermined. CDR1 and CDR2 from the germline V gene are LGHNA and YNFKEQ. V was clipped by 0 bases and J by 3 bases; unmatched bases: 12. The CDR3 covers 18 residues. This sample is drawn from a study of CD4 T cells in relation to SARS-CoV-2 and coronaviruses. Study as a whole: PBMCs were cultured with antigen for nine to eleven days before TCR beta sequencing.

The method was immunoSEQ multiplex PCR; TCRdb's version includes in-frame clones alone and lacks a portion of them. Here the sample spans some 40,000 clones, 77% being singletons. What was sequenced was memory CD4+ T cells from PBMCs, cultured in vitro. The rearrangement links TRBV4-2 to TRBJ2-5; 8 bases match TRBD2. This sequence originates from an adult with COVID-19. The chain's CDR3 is CASSQELAGGPTKETQYF. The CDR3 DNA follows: TGTGCCAGCAGCCAAGAGTTGGCGGGGGGACCCACTAAAGAGACCCAGTACTTC.